These 4 T cell receptor beta chains were sequenced from one sample in a study of OX40 agonist ivuxolimab in advanced cancers. The protocol was immunoSEQ multiplex PCR, while the TCRdb copy is restricted to in-frame clones and leaves out a portion. The sample contains tens of thousands of clones, 70% to 90% of which appear only once. The starting material was CD4+ or CD8+ T cells sorted from blood, obtained in a trial of the OX40 agonist ivuxolimab. The receptors were gathered from an adult with an advanced solid tumor such as melanoma, head and neck, liver or kidney cancer.

This chain connects TRBV5-6 to TRBJ1-2; tentative D call: TRBD1 (5 bases). Per germline, CDR1 SGHDT and CDR2 YYEEEE. This CDR3 contains 15 residues. V dropped 3 bases and J dropped 4 bases, with 16 bases sitting between them. The CDR3, as DNA: TGTGCCAGCAGCTCGAGGGGCGCCGACGGCTATGGCTACACCTTC. As protein: CASSSRGADGYGYTF.

This chain uses TRBV4-1 with TRBJ1-3; D gene unclear. The CDR3 length is 16 residues. CDR1 MGHRA and CDR2 YSYEKL come from the germline V gene. V was pared by 3 bases and J by 2 bases, with 14 bases between. In nucleotides, the CDR3 is TGCGCCAGCAGCCAGGGCCTCAATGCCCCTGGAAACACCATATATTTT. Translated, it gives CASSQGLNAPGNTIYF.

This rearrangement joins TRBV10-3 to TRBJ1-1; 7 positions match TRBD1. CDR1 and CDR2 (germline): ENHRY, SYGVKD. This CDR3 has 14 amino acids. V trimming: 5 bases; J trimming: 1 base; junction bases outside the gene matches: 4. CDR3 region: CAISLKGANTEAFF. The DNA of the CDR3 is TGTGCCATCAGTTTAAAGGGGGCGAACACTGAAGCTTTCTTT.

The chain employs TRBV4-1 and TRBJ2-2; D call uncertain. V dropped 1 base and J dropped 5 bases, with 14 bases sitting between them. This CDR3 spans 16 amino acids. Germline values: CDR1 MGHRA, CDR2 YSYEKL. For the CDR3, the DNA is TGCGCCAGCAGCCAAGTTCTGCCAGTCGGGACCGGGGAGCTGTTTTTT. It translates to CASSQVLPVGTGELFF.